A single T cell receptor (beta chain) is shown here with its context. The data originate from a study of blood T cell repertoires in COVID-19. Followed over time, Seattle patients had been enrolled while infection was active. The V end was cut by 2 bases, the J end by 0 bases, with 5 bases between. The CDR3 sequence is 14 residues long. From germline, CDR1 is MNHNY and CDR2 SVGAGI (reference sequence). Per the original methods: For nucleated cells, counts were estimated from reference gene primer amplification. The repertoire was sequenced with immunoSEQ multiplex PCR; TCRdb's copy has only in-frame clones and lacks some. V, J and clone size derive from that table, while D and trimming were established from the DNA sequence. The sample includes around 320,000 clones, just under 90% of them seen just once.

The chain recombines TRBV6-6 with TRBJ1-5, with no clear D. The TCR comes from a woman younger than 45 with COVID-19, enrolled during active disease. Sequenced input: peripheral blood. CDR3 sequence (DNA): TGTGCCAGCAGTTACGCAGGTAGCAATCAGCCCCAGCATTTT. Translated, it gives CASSYAGSNQPQHF.